The T cell receptor beta chain under discussion was sequenced for a study of CD4+ T cells in melanoma. Regarding the study as a whole: In melanoma, neoantigen-specific CD4+ T cells reportedly differed in differentiation state.

Remarks on this clone: The antigen remains undetermined.

V was clipped by 2 bases and J by 3 bases, with 16 bases between them. The CDR3 extends over 17 amino acids. Per the germline V gene, CDR1 is MNHEY and CDR2 is SMNVEV (reference sequence). Clones were sequenced by immunoSEQ multiplex PCR, and TCRdb holds only the in-frame ones, with some missing. The sample includes 15,000 or so clones, roughly three quarters of them seen just once. Input material: cells from a culture (not recorded whether cultured in vitro). The sequence derives from a human donor with melanoma. The V and J genes are TRBV27 and TRBJ2-2; D tentatively fits TRBD1 or TRBD2 (6 bases each). CDR3 residues: CASSLGRQGPYTGELFF. CDR3 nucleotide sequence: TGTGCCAGCAGTTTAGGGAGGCAGGGGCCTTACACCGGGGAGCTGTTTTTT.